These 18 T cell receptor beta chains originate from one sample sequenced in a study of CD8+ T cells in alopecia areata. Extraction and reverse transcription of RNA yielded cDNA as the sequencing template. Produced via immunoSEQ multiplex PCR; TCRdb's table is partial and in-frame only. The sample contains 150,000 or so clones, 80% to 90% of which appear only once. This sample comprised CD8+ T cells sorted from blood, obtained at week 0. All receptors come from a human donor with alopecia areata.

This clone was picked up a small number of times. The chain is built from TRBV11-2 and TRBJ2-7, with unresolved D. Per germline, CDR1 SGHAT and CDR2 FQNNGV. V shed 3 bases and J shed 3 bases, with 0 bases lying between them. CDR3 size: 10 residues. In nucleotides, the CDR3 is TGTGCCAGCAGCTTCTACGAGCAGTACTTC. The encoded protein is CASSFYEQYF.

Details on this clone: One end of the junction fails to match germline, which may point to a read error. V gene TRBV23-1 combines with J gene TRBJ2-4; D ambiguous. TRBV23-1 is noted as an ORF with a role that remains uncertain. The CDR3 contains 15 residues. The DNA of the CDR3 is TGCGCCAGCAGTAAATCCCTAGGGCCGGCGGACATTCAGTACTTC. This sequence encodes CASSKSLGPADIQYF.

The rearrangement links TRBV27 to TRBJ2-1, with D unclear. The CDR3 length is 15 residues. Trimming took 5 bases from V and 2 from J, leaving 13 bases between them. Germline CDR1 is MNHEY and CDR2 is SMNVEV (reference sequence). CDR3 DNA sequence: TGTGCCAGCAGTCTTTCCAGTCTCCCCTACAATGAGCAGTTCTTC. Its translation is CASSLSSLPYNEQFF.

The gene calls are TRBV5-6 and TRBJ2-5; D is tentatively TRBD1 or TRBD2 (5 bases each). CDR3 length: 15 amino acids. Germline-derived CDR1 and CDR2 are SGHDT and YYEEEE. Trimming cost V 3 bases and J 5 bases, with 17 bases left between them. CDR3 amino acids: CASSSPTRDGETQYF. Here the CDR3 DNA reads TGTGCCAGCAGCTCCCCGACCCGGGACGGCGAGACCCAGTACTTC.

The chain employs TRBV7-9 and TRBJ2-7, with D perhaps TRBD1 (6 bases). CDR1 SEHNR and CDR2 FQNEAQ come from the germline V gene (reference sequence). V was pared by 5 bases and J by 3 bases, with 14 bases between. The CDR3 has 14 amino acids. The CDR3 here is CASSGGHGDYEQYF. Written as DNA, the CDR3 is TGTGCCAGCAGCGGGGGACACGGAGACTACGAGCAGTACTTC.

The chain uses TRBV2 and TRBJ2-1; TRBD1 aligns across 8 bases. The CDR3 contains 20 residues. Germline V gives CDR1 SNHLY, CDR2 FYNNEI. V trimming: 8 bases; J trimming: 0 bases; junction bases outside the gene matches: 21. The CDR3 DNA reads TGTGCCAGCGAATCTCGATCGACCGGGACAGGAGATAGCTCCTACAATGAGCAGTTCTTC. The encoded protein is CASESRSTGTGDSSYNEQFF.

V and J are TRBV27 and TRBJ2-2; TRBD1 matches 9 bases. The germline CDR1 and CDR2 sequences are MNHEY and SMNVEV (reference sequence). The CDR3 is 17 residues long. Losses at the gene ends were 2 bases for V and 4 bases for J; bases not matched to a gene: 8. Here the CDR3 reads CASSLLLGTGSTGELFF. The CDR3 DNA is TGTGCCAGCAGTTTACTGTTGGGGACAGGGAGCACCGGGGAGCTGTTTTTT.

The V and J genes are TRBV5-1 and TRBJ2-7; no clear D. Deletions cut 2 bases from V and 2 bases from J, with 23 bases between. This CDR3 region has 18 residues. Per the germline V gene, CDR1 is SGHRS and CDR2 is YFSETQ. CDR3 nucleotides: TGCGCCAGCAGCTTCCCCAATCTCTCGACAAGCAGGACCTACGAGCAGTACTTC. It translates to CASSFPNLSTSRTYEQYF.

This clone is a singleton in its sample. CDR3 in amino acids: CSGDRGGPEAFF. The CDR3 DNA sequence: TGCAGCGGTGACAGGGGCGGACCTGAAGCTTTCTTT. The V call is TRBV29-1, the J call TRBJ1-1; 8 bases are a match to TRBD1. V gave up 7 bases and J gave up 6 bases; unmatched junction bases: 7. CDR3 length equals 12 residues. The germline gives CDR1 SQVTM, CDR2 ANQGSEA.

This clone was detected only a few times. The J gene is TRBJ2-7, the V gene TRBV19, with 8 positions matching TRBD1. CDR1 is LNHDA, CDR2 SQIVND, per germline (reference sequence). The CDR3 covers 15 residues. V shed 4 bases, J shed 3 bases, and the junction held 8 bases outside the gene matches. Here the CDR3 reads CASSTLTGTGYEQYF. The CDR3 nucleotides are TGTGCCAGTAGTACCTTGACCGGGACAGGCTACGAGCAGTACTTC.

This chain connects TRBV7-8 to TRBJ2-7, with D perhaps being TRBD1 or TRBD2 (5 bases each). The CDR3 runs 16 residues. Germline CDR1 reads SGHVS; CDR2 reads FQNEAQ. The V end was cut by 4 bases, the J end by 0 bases, with 16 bases between. CDR3 protein: CASSSRDRTFSYEQYF. As DNA, the CDR3 is TGTGCCAGCAGCTCCAGGGACCGCACCTTCTCCTACGAGCAGTACTTC.

This clone came up once. The V gene is TRBV7-6, the J gene TRBJ2-3, with a possible D match to TRBD1 (6 bases). Deletions cut 2 bases from V and 2 bases from J, with 11 bases between. The CDR3 sequence is 15 residues long. Germline loops: CDR1 SGHVS, CDR2 FNYEAQ. DNA of the CDR3: TGTGCCAGCAGCTTAACAGGGATACTCACAGATACGCAGTATTTT. Translation gives CASSLTGILTDTQYF.

The chain recombines TRBV6-1 with TRBJ2-3, with TRBD2 identical over 8 bases. Trimming removed 6 bases from V and 1 base from J; junction bases left unmatched: 6. Germline V lookup: CDR1 MNHNS, CDR2 SASEGT. The CDR3 is 15 amino acids. As DNA, the CDR3 is TGTGCCAGCAGAAACGGACTAGCCGGCACAGATACGCAGTATTTT. This sequence encodes CASRNGLAGTDTQYF.

The rearrangement joins TRBV10-3 to TRBJ2-1; 12 nucleotides line up with TRBD2. This CDR3 contains 16 residues. CDR1 ENHRY and CDR2 SYGVKD come from the germline V gene. After removal of 0 bases from V and 9 bases from J, the junction contained 6 bases not matched to a gene. For the CDR3, the DNA is TGTGCCATCAGTGAGTCCTGGACTAGCGGGAAGAGTGAGCAGTTCTTC. It codes for CAISESWTSGKSEQFF.

This clone was observed once. This chain's CDR3 is CASSVEQSSYNEQFF. In DNA, the CDR3 is TGTGCCAGCAGCGTAGAGCAGAGCTCCTACAATGAGCAGTTCTTC. The chain employs TRBV9 and TRBJ2-1; D remains unclear. The CDR3 extends over 15 amino acids. CDR1 and CDR2 from the germline V gene are SGDLS and YYNGEE. V lost 0 bases and J 0 bases, leaving 7 bases between the germline ends.

This clone was found once. V and J are TRBV27 and TRBJ2-1; 10 bases are shared with TRBD1. Germline CDR1 and CDR2: MNHEY and SMNVEV (reference sequence). V shed 6 bases, J shed 4 bases, and the junction held 6 bases outside the gene matches. The CDR3 contains 15 residues. The CDR3 DNA sequence: TGTGCCAGCAGCACCGGGACAGGGGTTTACAATGAGCAGTTCTTC. This translates into CASSTGTGVYNEQFF.

V and J are TRBV7-9 and TRBJ2-1; 10 bases map to TRBD2. Looked up from germline, CDR1 is SEHNR and CDR2 is FQNEAQ (reference sequence). The CDR3 sequence is 16 residues long. The CDR3, as DNA: TGTGCGATTCCCCCCCCTAGCGGGAGTTTGAACAATGAGCAGTTCTTC. It is translated as CAIPPPSGSLNNEQFF.

The rearrangement joins TRBV11-1 to TRBJ2-1; D ambiguous. CDR1 is SGHAT, CDR2 FQDESV, per germline (reference sequence). Trimming cost V 6 bases and J 2 bases, with 11 bases left between them. The CDR3 has 14 amino acids. The DNA for the CDR3 is TGTGCCAGCAGTCAAGATATGCCCTACAATGAGCAGTTCTTC. As protein: CASSQDMPYNEQFF.